The 11 T cell receptor beta chains given below trace back to one sample, sequenced in a study of regulatory T cells in long-lasting Graves disease. Documented time point: newly diagnosed GD, antithyroid drugs for less than 3 months. From RNA extracted from PBMCs, the TCR library was made. Arm-PCR with iRepertoire HTBI primers amplified the CDR3 regions for these TCR beta libraries. TCRdb recomputed calls from the multiplex PCR reads with MiXCR, one row per CDR3 protein. The data hold about 530,000 distinct CDR3 sequences, with 15% to 20% observed a single time. The same sample was also studied in work on T cells in Graves' hyperthyroidism and ophthalmopathy.

Source: peripheral blood mononuclear cells (PBMCs), taken at new diagnosis, from a patient treated with antithyroid drugs. The receptors shown here come from a woman aged 35-60 years with Graves disease.

This clonotype occurred many times. The chain joins TRBV6-1 to TRBJ1-1; TRBD1 is a possible D gene (5 bases). Germline V gene sequence: CDR1 MNHNS, CDR2 SASEGT. The CDR3 loop spans 13 amino acids. Trimming took 8 bases from V and 3 from J, leaving 13 bases between them. The CDR3 region is CASFDGADTEAFF. CDR3 sequence (DNA): TGTGCCAGCTTTGACGGGGCGGACACTGAAGCTTTCTTT.

This clonotype showed up many times. The V and J genes are TRBV11-2 and TRBJ2-1; D may be TRBD2 (6 bases). The CDR3 consists of 13 residues. In germline, CDR1 is SGHAT, CDR2 FQNNGV. Trimming pared 5 bases from V and 4 bases from J, leaving 9 bases between. The CDR3 nucleotides are TGTGCCAGCAGCGGGGAGGTTTACAATGAGCAGTTCTTC. Protein product: CASSGEVYNEQFF.

This clonotype was picked up many times. The chain is built from TRBV18 and TRBJ1-1; 10 bases match TRBD1. J lost 4 bases, V lost 3 bases, and 14 bases had no gene match. In germline, CDR1 is KGHSH, CDR2 LQKENI. The CDR3 covers 18 residues. For the CDR3, the DNA is TGTGCCAGCTCACCTCCCGGGACAGGGGATGAGTGGTTCACTGAAGCTTTCTTT. Translated, it gives CASSPPGTGDEWFTEAFF.

Many counts were recorded for this clonotype. The DNA for the CDR3 is TGTGCCAGCAGTGCGGGACTCTTAGAGACCCAGTACTTC. Translation gives CASSAGLLETQYF. The V gene is TRBV2, the J gene TRBJ2-5; the D gene is possibly TRBD2 (6 bases). Germline V gene lookup returns CDR1 SNHLY and CDR2 FYNNEI. This CDR3 has 13 amino acids. V shed 4 bases and J shed 4 bases, with 10 bases lying between them.

The chain is built from TRBV19 and TRBJ1-2; 7 bases align to TRBD1. V lost 1 base and J lost 11; bases outside the gene matches: 7. The CDR3 extends over 13 amino acids. Germline CDR1 is LNHDA and CDR2 is SQIVND (reference sequence). In DNA form, the CDR3 reads TGTGCCAGTAGTATAGCCCTCGACAGGGCGTACACCTTC. Translating gives CASSIALDRAYTF. Using reference TRBV19 and TRBJ1-2 for the parts outside the CDR3, the full variable domain is DGGITQSPKYLFRKEGQNVTLSCEQNLNHDAMYWYRQDPGQGLRLIYYSQIVNDFQKGDIAEGYSVSREKKESFPLTVTSAQKNPTAFYLCASSIALDRAYTFGSGTRLTVV.

The chain joins TRBV20-1 to TRBJ1-2; 7 bases line up with TRBD1. CDR3 length: 14 amino acids. Germline CDR1 is DFQATT and CDR2 is SNEGSKA (reference sequence). Germline trimming cut 6 bases from V and 8 bases from J; bases unmatched to any gene: 15. The CDR3 nucleotides read TGCAGTGCCCTGCCGGGGGGGACAGTACGAGGCTACACCTTC. It translates to CSALPGGTVRGYTF.

Worth noting for this clonotype: Given a much more abundant clone one base away, this may be a read error. The rearrangement uses TRBV2 and TRBJ1-1, with TRBD1 matching over 7 bases. The CDR3 covers 13 residues. Germline V gene data show CDR1 as SNHLY and CDR2 as FYNNEI. V shed 7 bases and J 4 bases; nucleotides not matched to a gene: 6. The DNA for the CDR3 is TGTGCCAGCAACTTACAGGGGTTCACTGAAGCTTTCTTT. Amino acids: CASNLQGFTEAFF.

This clonotype appeared many times. CDR3 nucleotide sequence: TGCAGTGCCTATGGGACTAGCGTTGAAGTAAGCTCCTACAATGAGCAGTTCTTC. Translating it yields CSAYGTSVEVSSYNEQFF. The J gene is TRBJ2-1, the V gene TRBV20-1; TRBD2 aligns across 10 bases. Germline V gene data show CDR1 as DFQATT and CDR2 as SNEGSKA (reference sequence). CDR3 size: 18 residues. The trim removed 6 bases at V and 0 bases at J, leaving 14 bases unmatched.

This clonotype occurred a few times. This chain uses TRBV10-2 with TRBJ1-6; possibly TRBD1 for D (6 bases). CDR1 WSHSY and CDR2 SAAADI come from the germline V gene. This CDR3 is 15 amino acids long. Between the trimmed V and J ends, which lost 7 bases and 5 bases, there was a span of 15 bases. The CDR3: CASTGRDTHNSPLHF. CDR3 nucleotide sequence: TGCGCCAGCACCGGAAGGGACACTCATAATTCACCCCTCCACTTT.

Details on this clonotype: A much larger clone lies a single base off, so this may be a read error. This chain links TRBV6-1 with TRBJ2-5; 13 bases fit TRBD2. Germline assignment: CDR1 MNHNS and CDR2 SASEGT. The CDR3 runs 15 residues. The trim removed 6 bases at V and 1 base at J, leaving 2 bases unmatched. In DNA, the CDR3 is TGTGCCAGCAGCGGACTAGCGGGGGTCCAAGAGACCCAGTACTTC. Translation gives CASSGLAGVQETQYF.

On this clonotype itself: One base separates it from a far larger clone, so it is likely a read error. The V gene is TRBV11-2, the J gene TRBJ2-3, with 8 bases lining up with TRBD2. The J call could be wrong; TRBJ2-7 is a better fit for the DNA end. Germline CDR1 SGHAT, CDR2 FQNNGV. The CDR3 runs 16 residues. CDR3 DNA sequence: TGTGCCAGCAGCTTAGGACGCGGGGGGAGTTACAATGAGCAGTACTTC. Translating it yields CASSLGRGGSYNEQYF.